This T cell receptor beta chain was obtained from a study of blood T cell repertoires in COVID-19. Germline CDR1 and CDR2: LGHDT and YNNKEL (reference sequence). CDR3 length: 15 amino acids. After removal of 4 bases from V and 8 bases from J, the junction contained 8 bases not matched to a gene. In the original analysis: Nucleated cell number was recorded as an estimate derived from reference gene primer amplification. This table comes from immunoSEQ multiplex PCR, and its TCRdb copy is limited to in-frame clones, with some not included. V and J calls and clone size are given by that table; D and trimming were obtained from the DNA. Of about 280,000 clones listed, approximately 90% are singletons.

The chain employs TRBV3-1 (or the pseudogene TRBV3-2) and TRBJ1-4, with TRBD1 matching 9 bases. The sample comprised PBMCs or T cells enriched from blood (not recorded which). The source is a man aged 35 to 55 who had been exposed to COVID-19. The chain's CDR3 is CASSPPTGGVEKLFF. The DNA of the CDR3 is TGTGCCAGCAGCCCCCCGACAGGGGGTGTGGAAAAACTGTTTTTT.